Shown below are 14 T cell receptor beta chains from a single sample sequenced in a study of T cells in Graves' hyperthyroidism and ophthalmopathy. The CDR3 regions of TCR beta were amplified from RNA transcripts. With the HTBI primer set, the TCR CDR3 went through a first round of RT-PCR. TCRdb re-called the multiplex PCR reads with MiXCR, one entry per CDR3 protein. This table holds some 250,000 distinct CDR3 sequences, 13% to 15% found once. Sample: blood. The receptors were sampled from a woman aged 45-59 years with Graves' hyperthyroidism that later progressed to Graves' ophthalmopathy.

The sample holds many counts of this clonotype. For the CDR3, the DNA is TGCGCCAGCAGACTGACTAGCGGATTCTACGAGCAGTACTTC. It specifies CASRLTSGFYEQYF. The chain links TRBV10-2 to TRBJ2-7; 9 positions agree with TRBD2. The CDR3 sequence is 14 residues long. Germline trimming cut 6 bases from V and 3 bases from J; bases unmatched to any gene: 6. Germline V gene lookup returns CDR1 WSHSY and CDR2 SAAADI.

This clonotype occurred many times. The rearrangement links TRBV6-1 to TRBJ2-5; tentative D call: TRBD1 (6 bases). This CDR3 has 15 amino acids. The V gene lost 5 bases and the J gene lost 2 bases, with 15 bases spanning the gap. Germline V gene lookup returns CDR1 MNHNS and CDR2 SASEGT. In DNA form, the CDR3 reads TGTGCCAGCAGTCCTCAGGGGACGCCTCAAGAGACCCAGTACTTC. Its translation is CASSPQGTPQETQYF.

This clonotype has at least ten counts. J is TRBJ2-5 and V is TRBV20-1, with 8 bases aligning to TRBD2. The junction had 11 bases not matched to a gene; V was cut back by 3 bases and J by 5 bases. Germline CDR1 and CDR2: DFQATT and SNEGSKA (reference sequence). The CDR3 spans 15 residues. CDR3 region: CSARGAGGGGETQYF. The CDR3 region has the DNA TGCAGTGCTAGGGGGGCCGGGGGGGGAGGGGAGACCCAGTACTTC.

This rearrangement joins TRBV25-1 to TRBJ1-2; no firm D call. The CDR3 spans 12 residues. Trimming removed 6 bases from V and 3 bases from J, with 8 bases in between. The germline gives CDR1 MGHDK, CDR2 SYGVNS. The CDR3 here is CASRGRDYGYTF. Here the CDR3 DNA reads TGTGCCAGCAGAGGAAGAGACTATGGCTACACCTTC.

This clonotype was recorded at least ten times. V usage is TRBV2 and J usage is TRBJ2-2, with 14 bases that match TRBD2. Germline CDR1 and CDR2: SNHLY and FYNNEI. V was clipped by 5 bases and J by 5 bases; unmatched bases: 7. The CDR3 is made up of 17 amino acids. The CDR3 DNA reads TGTGCCAGCAGTCCCGGACTAGCGGGAGGAGGTACCGGGGAGCTGTTTTTT. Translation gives CASSPGLAGGGTGELFF.

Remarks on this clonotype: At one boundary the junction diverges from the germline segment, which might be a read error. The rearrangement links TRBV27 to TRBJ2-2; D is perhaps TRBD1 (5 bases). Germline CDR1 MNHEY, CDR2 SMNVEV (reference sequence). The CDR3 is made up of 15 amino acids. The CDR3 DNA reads TGTGTCAGCACCTTGGGGCAGGGGAACACCGGGGAGCTGTTTTTT. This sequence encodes CVSTLGQGNTGELFF.

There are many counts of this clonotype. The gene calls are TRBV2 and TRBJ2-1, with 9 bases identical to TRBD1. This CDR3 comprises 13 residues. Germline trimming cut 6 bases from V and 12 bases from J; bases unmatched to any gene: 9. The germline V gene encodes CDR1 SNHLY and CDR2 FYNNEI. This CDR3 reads CASSRDRVKGQFF. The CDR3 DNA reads TGTGCCAGCAGCCGGGACAGGGTAAAAGGGCAGTTCTTC.

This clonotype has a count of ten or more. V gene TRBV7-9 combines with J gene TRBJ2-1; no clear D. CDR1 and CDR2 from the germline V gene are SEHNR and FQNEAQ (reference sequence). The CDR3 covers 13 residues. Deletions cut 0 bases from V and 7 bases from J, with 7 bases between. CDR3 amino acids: CASSLAQRNEQFF. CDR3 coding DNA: TGTGCCAGCAGCTTAGCTCAGCGTAATGAGCAGTTCTTC.

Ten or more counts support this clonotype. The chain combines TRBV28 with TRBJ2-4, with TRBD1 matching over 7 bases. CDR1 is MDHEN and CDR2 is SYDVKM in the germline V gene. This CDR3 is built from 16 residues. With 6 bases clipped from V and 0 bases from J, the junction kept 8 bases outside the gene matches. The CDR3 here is CASSPGGFEAKNIQYF. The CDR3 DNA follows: TGTGCCAGCAGCCCAGGGGGATTTGAAGCCAAAAACATTCAGTACTTC.

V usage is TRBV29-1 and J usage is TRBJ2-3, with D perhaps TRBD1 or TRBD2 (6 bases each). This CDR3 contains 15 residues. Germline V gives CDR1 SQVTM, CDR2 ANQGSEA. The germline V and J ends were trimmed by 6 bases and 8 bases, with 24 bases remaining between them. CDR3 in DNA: TGCAGCGTAGATCTGGGGGGCAGGGGCAAGGGTACGCAGTATTTT. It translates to CSVDLGGRGKGTQYF.

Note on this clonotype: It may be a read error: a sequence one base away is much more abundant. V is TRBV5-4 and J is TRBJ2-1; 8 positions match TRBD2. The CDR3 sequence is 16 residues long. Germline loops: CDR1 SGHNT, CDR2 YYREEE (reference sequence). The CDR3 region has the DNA TGTGCCAGCGGCTTGGAGGCGGGAGGAGCGGGCTATGAGCAGTTCTTC. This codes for CASGLEAGGAGYEQFF.

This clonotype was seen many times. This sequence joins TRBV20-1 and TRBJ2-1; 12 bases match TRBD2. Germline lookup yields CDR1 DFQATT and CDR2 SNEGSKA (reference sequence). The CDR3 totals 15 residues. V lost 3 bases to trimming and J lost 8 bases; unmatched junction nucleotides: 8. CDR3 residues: CSASLTSGRRDEQFF. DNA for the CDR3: TGCAGTGCTAGCCTGACTAGCGGGAGAAGGGATGAGCAGTTCTTC.

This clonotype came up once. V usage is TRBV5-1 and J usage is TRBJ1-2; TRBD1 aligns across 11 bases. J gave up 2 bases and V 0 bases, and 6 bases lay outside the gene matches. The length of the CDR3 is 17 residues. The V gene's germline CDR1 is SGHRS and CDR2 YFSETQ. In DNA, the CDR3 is TGCGCCAGCAGCTTGGGGACAGGGGGCGACTCAAACTATGGCTACACCTTC. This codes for CASSLGTGGDSNYGYTF.

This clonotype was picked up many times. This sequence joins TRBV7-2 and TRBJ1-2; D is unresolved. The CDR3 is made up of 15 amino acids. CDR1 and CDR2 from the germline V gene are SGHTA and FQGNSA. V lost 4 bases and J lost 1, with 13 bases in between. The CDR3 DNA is TGTGCCAGCAGCTGGACGGGAGGTTATAACTATGGCTACACCTTC. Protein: CASSWTGGYNYGYTF.